This T cell receptor (beta chain) stems from a study of T and B cells in COVID-19 patients. Multiplex PCR with BIOMED2 TRB-A/B primer pools amplified TRB rearrangements. TCRdb reprocessed the multiplex PCR reads with MiXCR, giving one entry per CDR3 protein. The table lists 24,000 or so distinct CDR3 sequences, approximately 32% of them singletons. The V end was cut by 2 bases, the J end by 4 bases, with 19 bases between. Germline V gene sequence: CDR1 MNHEY, CDR2 SVGAGI. The CDR3 extends over 17 amino acids. Notes on the study in general: At recovery TRB diversity and richness exceeded healthy donors, after highly clonal active COVID-19 repertoires. No sequencing was yet done of CD4+, regulatory or CD8+ subsets, or of SARS-CoV-2-responsive or tetramer+ sorted cells.

This clonotype was seen ten or more times. What it binds is unknown. From blood, roughly 240-550 ng of genomic DNA served as TRB template. The TCR was taken from a human donor who had recovered from COVID-19. The J gene is TRBJ2-3, the V gene TRBV6-5; no reliable D call. The specimen was blood. The CDR3 bases are TGTGCCAGCAGTTACCGATCGACCTCAGCCTCGGCAGATACGCAGTATTTT. Protein: CASSYRSTSASADTQYF.